This TCR beta chain emerged from a study of T cell changes during pregnancy in multiple sclerosis (dated by TCRdb to between 2018 and 2021). As for the study more broadly: The study examined how the T cell repertoire changed over the course of pregnancy in women with multiple sclerosis.

CDR3 length: 16 amino acids, cysteine to phenylalanine. CDR3 DNA only is kept here, 48 bases in frame from base 1. The V end loses 2 bases and the J end loses 0 bases, and a stretch of 10 bases separates them. CDR1 and CDR2, looked up from the germline V gene, are ENHRY and SYGVKD. Libraries were made using the immunoSEQ multiplex PCR assay. This immuneACCESS table, as held by TCRdb, lists in-frame sequences with V and J called but not all clones. Of the missing ones, under half trace to an unresolved V gene in checked studies; the others have no known cause. A total of approximately 84,000 clones appear in this sample, approximately 94% of them only once. The ten largest clones add up to 2.5% of the sample. Points on this clone: Its antigen is unknown. Base qualities are not recorded, but no much larger clone differs from it by a single base.

The clonotype originates from a female donor with multiple sclerosis, enrolled in a pregnancy study. The rearranged segments are TRBV10-3 and TRBJ2-2; the D region possibly corresponds to TRBD2 (6 bases align). The source was peripheral blood, collected in the third trimester of pregnancy. In nucleotide form, the sequence is TGTGCCATCAGTGAGCCGGGGGACCCGAACACCGGGGAGCTGTTTTTT. It encodes CAISEPGDPNTGELFF.